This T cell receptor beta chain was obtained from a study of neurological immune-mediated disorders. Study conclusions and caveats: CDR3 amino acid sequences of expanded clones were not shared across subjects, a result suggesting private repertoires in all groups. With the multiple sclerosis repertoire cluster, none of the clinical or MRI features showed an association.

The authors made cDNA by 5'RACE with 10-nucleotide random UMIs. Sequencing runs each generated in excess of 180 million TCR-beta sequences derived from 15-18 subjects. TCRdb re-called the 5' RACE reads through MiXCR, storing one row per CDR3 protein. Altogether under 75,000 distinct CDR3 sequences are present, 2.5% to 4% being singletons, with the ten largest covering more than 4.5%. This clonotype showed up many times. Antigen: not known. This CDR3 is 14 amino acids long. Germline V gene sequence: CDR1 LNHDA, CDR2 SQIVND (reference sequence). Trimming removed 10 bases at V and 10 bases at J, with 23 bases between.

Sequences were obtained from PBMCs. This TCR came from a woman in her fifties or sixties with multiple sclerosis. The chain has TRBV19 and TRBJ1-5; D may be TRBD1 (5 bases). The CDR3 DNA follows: TGTGCCACTAAGGGGACGGGGGAAGATGAACCCCAGCATTTT. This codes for CATKGTGEDEPQHF.